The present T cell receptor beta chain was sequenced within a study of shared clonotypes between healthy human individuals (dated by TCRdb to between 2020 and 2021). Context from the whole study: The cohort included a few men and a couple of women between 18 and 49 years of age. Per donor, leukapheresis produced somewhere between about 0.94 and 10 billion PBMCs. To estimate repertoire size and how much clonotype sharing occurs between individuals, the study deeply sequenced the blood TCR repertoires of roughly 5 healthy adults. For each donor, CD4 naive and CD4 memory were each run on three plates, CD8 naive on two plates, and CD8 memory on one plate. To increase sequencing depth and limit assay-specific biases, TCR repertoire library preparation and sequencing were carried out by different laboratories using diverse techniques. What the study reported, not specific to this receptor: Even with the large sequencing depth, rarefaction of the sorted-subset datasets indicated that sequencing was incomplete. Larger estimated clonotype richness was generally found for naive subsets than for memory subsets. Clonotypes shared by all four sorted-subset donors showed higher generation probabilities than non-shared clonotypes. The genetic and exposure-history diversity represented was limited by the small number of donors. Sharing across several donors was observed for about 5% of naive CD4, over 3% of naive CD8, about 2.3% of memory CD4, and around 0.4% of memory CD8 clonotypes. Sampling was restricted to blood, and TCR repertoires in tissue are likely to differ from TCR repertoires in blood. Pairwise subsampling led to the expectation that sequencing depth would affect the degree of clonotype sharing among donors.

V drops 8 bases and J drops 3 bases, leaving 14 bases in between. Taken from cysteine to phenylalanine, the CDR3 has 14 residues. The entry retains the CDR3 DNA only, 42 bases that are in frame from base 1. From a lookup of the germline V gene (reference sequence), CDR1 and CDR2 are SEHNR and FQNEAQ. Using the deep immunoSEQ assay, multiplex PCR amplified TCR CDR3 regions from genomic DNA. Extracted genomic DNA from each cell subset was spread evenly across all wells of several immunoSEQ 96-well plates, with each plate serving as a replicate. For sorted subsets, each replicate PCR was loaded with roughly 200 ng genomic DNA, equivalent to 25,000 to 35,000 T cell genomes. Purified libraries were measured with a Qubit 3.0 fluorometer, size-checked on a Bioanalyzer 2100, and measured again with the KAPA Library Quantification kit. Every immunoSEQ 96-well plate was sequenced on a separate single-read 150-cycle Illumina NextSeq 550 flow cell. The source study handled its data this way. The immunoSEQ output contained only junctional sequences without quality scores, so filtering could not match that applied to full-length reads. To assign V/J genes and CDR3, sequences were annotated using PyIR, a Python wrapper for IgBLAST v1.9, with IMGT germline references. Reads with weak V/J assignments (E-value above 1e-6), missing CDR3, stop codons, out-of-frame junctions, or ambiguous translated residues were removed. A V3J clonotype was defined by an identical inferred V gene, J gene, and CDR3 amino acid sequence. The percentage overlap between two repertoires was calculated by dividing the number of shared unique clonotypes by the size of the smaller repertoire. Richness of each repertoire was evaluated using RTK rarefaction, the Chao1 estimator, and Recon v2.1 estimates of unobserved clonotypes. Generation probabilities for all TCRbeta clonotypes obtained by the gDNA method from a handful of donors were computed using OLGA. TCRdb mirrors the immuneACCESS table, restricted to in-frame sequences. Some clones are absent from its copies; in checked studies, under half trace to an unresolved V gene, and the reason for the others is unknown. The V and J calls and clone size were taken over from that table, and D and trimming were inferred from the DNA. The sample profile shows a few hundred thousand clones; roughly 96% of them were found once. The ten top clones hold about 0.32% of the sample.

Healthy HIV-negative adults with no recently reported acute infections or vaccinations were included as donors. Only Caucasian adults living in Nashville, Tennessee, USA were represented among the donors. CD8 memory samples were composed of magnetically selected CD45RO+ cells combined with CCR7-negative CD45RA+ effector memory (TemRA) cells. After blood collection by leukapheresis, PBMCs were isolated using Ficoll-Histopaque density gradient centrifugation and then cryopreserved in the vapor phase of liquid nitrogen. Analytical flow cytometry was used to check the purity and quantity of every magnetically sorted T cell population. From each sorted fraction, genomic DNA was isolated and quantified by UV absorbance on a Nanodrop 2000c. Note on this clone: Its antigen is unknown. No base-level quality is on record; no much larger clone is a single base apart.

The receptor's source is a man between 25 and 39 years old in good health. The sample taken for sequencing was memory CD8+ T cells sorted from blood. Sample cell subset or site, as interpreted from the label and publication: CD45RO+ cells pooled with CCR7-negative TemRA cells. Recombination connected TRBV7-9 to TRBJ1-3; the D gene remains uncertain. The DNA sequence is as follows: TGTGCCAGCCGCCCGTACGGGAATGGAAACACCATATATTTT. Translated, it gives CASRPYGNGNTIYF.